This entry features one T cell receptor beta chain sequence. This entry is derived from a study of blood T cell repertoires in COVID-19. Across the study: Material from acute and convalescent COVID-19 was sourced from the United States, Italy and Spain. PBMCs, B-cell-depleted T cells, or T cells were the source of the cDNA or gDNA that made up the material.

The repertoire was sequenced with immunoSEQ multiplex PCR; TCRdb's copy has only in-frame clones and lacks some. The repertoire includes 70,000 to 90,000 clones, around 79% of them detected once, and about 24% sits in the top ten. The sample taken for sequencing was peripheral blood. The TCR sequence derives from a human donor in a cohort sampled during active COVID-19.

For the CDR3, the DNA is TGTGCCACCAGTGAGCCGGGTAACAATGAGCAGTTCTTC. This gives the protein CATSEPGNNEQFF. V usage is TRBV24-1 and J usage is TRBJ2-1; D is undetermined. CDR3 length: 13 residues. Trimming pared 4 bases from V and 5 bases from J, leaving 8 bases between. The germline CDR1 and CDR2 sequences are KGHDR and SFDVKD.